This T cell receptor beta chain came from a study of blood T cell repertoires in COVID-19. Overall study: Both acute and convalescent COVID-19 samples were obtained from the United States, Italy and Spain. Sources were T cells, B-cell-depleted T cells, or PBMCs; the material itself was cDNA or gDNA.

While infection was still active, Seattle patients were enrolled and then followed longitudinally. In the original processing: Amplification from reference gene primers served as the basis for estimated nucleated cell counts. TCRdb's table, derived via immunoSEQ multiplex PCR, lists solely in-frame clones and lacks some. The DNA gave D and trimming, while V, J and clone size come from that table. Here the sample spans about 250,000 clones, about 80% being singletons. Sample: peripheral blood. The clonotype originates from a person aged 70 to 85 with COVID-19, enrolled during active disease.

CDR3 in DNA: TGTGCCAGCTCACGGGACAGGGGTCCAGATACGCAGTATTTT. Translated: CASSRDRGPDTQYF. This chain uses TRBV18 with TRBJ2-3; 10 nucleotides line up with TRBD1. The CDR3 extends over 14 amino acids. In germline, CDR1 is KGHSH, CDR2 LQKENI. Unmatched junction bases numbered 2, after V lost 4 bases and J lost 4 bases.